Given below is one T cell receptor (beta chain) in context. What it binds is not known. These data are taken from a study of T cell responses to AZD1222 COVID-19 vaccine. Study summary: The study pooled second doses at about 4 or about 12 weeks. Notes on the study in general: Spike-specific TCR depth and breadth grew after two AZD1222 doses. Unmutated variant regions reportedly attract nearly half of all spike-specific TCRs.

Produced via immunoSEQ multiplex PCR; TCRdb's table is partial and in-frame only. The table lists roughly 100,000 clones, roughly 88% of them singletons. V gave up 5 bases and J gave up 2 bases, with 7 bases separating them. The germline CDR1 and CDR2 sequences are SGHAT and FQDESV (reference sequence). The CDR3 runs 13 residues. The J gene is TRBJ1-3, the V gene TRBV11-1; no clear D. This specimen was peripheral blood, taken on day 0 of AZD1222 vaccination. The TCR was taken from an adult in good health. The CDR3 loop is CASSTSPGNTIYF. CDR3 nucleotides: TGTGCCAGCAGCACCTCTCCTGGAAACACCATATATTTT.